This TCR beta chain is from a study of blood T cell repertoires in COVID-19. Sequencing was performed with immunoSEQ multiplex PCR; in TCRdb, only in-frame clones are kept and a portion is missing. The sample includes about 120,000 clones, 70% to 85% of them seen just once. This CDR3 is 15 amino acids long. Trimming stripped 3 bases from V and 0 bases from J, with 11 bases between. The germline V gene encodes CDR1 MNHNS and CDR2 SASEGT. The receptor was derived from a human donor with acute or convalescent COVID-19. The donor label of this sample is uncertain. The specimen sequenced was peripheral blood. The chain recombines TRBV6-1 with TRBJ1-2; perhaps TRBD1 as D (5 bases). This chain's CDR3 is CASSDRDRPNYGYTF. CDR3 in DNA: TGTGCCAGCAGTGACAGGGATCGGCCTAACTATGGCTACACCTTC.